Listed here are 30 T cell receptor beta chains from one sample, sequenced in a study of blood T cell repertoires in COVID-19. Produced via immunoSEQ multiplex PCR; TCRdb's table is partial and in-frame only. The profile shows more than 300,000 clones, 85% to 90% of them singletons. The sequenced sample was peripheral blood. The receptors derive from a woman aged 70-85 years with COVID-19, enrolled during active disease.

The chain is built from TRBV4-1 and TRBJ1-2; 7 bases line up with TRBD1. This CDR3 spans 15 amino acids. Germline trimming cut 2 bases from V and 2 bases from J; bases unmatched to any gene: 5. Germline CDR1 and CDR2: MGHRA and YSYEKL. CDR3 DNA sequence: TGCGCCAGCAGCCAACCCCGGGACAGAAACTATGGCTACACCTTC. This sequence encodes CASSQPRDRNYGYTF.

The chain recombines TRBV10-1 with TRBJ1-1; perhaps TRBD1 as D (6 bases). V was pared by 0 bases and J by 6 bases, with 14 bases between. CDR3 length: 15 residues. CDR1 is WNHNN and CDR2 is SYGVQD in the germline V gene (reference sequence). This CDR3 reads CASSESTGRSPEAFF. CDR3 nucleotide sequence: TGCGCCAGCAGTGAGTCTACAGGGAGAAGTCCTGAAGCTTTCTTT.

The rearrangement joins TRBV5-8 to TRBJ1-2; 11 positions match TRBD1. V was clipped by 4 bases and J by 6 bases; unmatched bases: 11. CDR3 length: 16 amino acids. The germline V gene encodes CDR1 SGHTS and CDR2 YDEGEE. CDR3 residues: CASSPPPGQGANGYTF. The CDR3 region has the DNA TGTGCCAGCAGCCCGCCCCCCGGACAGGGGGCCAATGGCTACACCTTC.

This chain's CDR3 is CASSRTQGAGEAFF. The CDR3 nucleotides are TGTGCCAGCTCCCGCACGCAGGGGGCGGGTGAAGCTTTCTTT. The V gene is TRBV18, the J gene TRBJ1-1, with 8 bases lining up with TRBD1. The CDR3 length is 14 residues. With 6 bases clipped from V and 7 bases from J, the junction kept 10 bases outside the gene matches. Germline V gene lookup returns CDR1 KGHSH and CDR2 LQKENI.

The chain uses TRBV5-1 and TRBJ1-4; D gene uncertain. V was clipped by 0 bases and J by 2 bases, with 8 bases between them. This CDR3 region has 15 residues. CDR1 and CDR2 from the germline V gene are SGHRS and YFSETQ. The CDR3 nucleotides are TGCGCCAGCAGCTTGGTATCGGGTACTAATGAAAAACTGTTTTTT. This encodes CASSLVSGTNEKLFF.

Note on this clone: A junction end diverges from the germline sequence, so it may reflect a read error. The rearrangement joins TRBV4-2 to TRBJ2-3, with 12 bases identical to TRBD2. This CDR3 spans 15 amino acids. Germline-derived CDR1 and CDR2 are LGHNA and YNFKEQ. The CDR3 DNA reads as TGTGCCAGCAGCCAGGAACGGGATTTTCCGGGACTAGCGGGTTTT. Translated, it gives CASSQERDFPGLAGF.

About this clone itself: This sample includes further DNA sequences coding for the same CDR3. The CDR3 DNA reads as TGTGCCAGCAGCCCCGGACAGGACACTGAAGCTTTCTTT. Protein: CASSPGQDTEAFF. The chain combines TRBV7-3 with TRBJ1-1; 7 nucleotides align to TRBD1. The CDR3 totals 13 residues. V shed 5 bases and J 3 bases; nucleotides not matched to a gene: 3. Germline values: CDR1 SGHTA, CDR2 FQGTGA.

This chain uses TRBV10-3 with TRBJ1-2; D gene unclear. Per germline, CDR1 ENHRY and CDR2 SYGVKD. V was cut by 7 bases and J by 5 bases, with 20 bases left in between. CDR3 length: 15 residues. The CDR3 region has the DNA TGTGCCATCACCGATCGGCAGGAGGGCTCTTATGGCTACACCTTC. This codes for CAITDRQEGSYGYTF.

This sequence joins TRBV3-1 (or the pseudogene TRBV3-2) and TRBJ1-2; D is unresolved. The germline CDR1 and CDR2 sequences are LGHDT and YNNKEL (reference sequence). The CDR3 contains 13 residues. With 5 bases removed from V and 8 bases from J, the gap between germline ends came to 15 bases. The DNA for the CDR3 is TGTGCCAGCAGCGTAACCCCTCTAGGAGGCTACACCTTC. Its protein product is CASSVTPLGGYTF.

The chain joins TRBV3-1 (or the pseudogene TRBV3-2) to TRBJ2-3, with 8 positions matching TRBD2. Germline loops: CDR1 LGHDT, CDR2 YNNKEL (reference sequence). CDR3 length: 15 residues. With V trimmed by 2 bases and J by 3 bases, 4 bases remained unmatched. Written as DNA, the CDR3 is TGTGCCAGCAGCCAAAGGGCTAGCGGGACAGATACGCAGTATTTT. Residues: CASSQRASGTDTQYF.

The V and J genes are TRBV28 and TRBJ1-5, with D unclear. The germline V gene encodes CDR1 MDHEN and CDR2 SYDVKM. The CDR3 sequence is 13 residues long. V lost 3 bases and J lost 6, with 9 bases in between. The CDR3 coding sequence is TGTGCCAGCAGTTTGGTAGGAGGTCAGCCCCAGCATTTT. Protein sequence: CASSLVGGQPQHF.

This sequence joins TRBV9 and TRBJ1-1; D perhaps matches TRBD1 (6 bases). The CDR3 covers 14 residues. V lost 4 bases and J 6 bases, leaving 16 bases between the germline ends. Germline V gene sequence: CDR1 SGDLS, CDR2 YYNGEE. The CDR3 DNA sequence: TGTGCCAGCAGCCCCTCGGGGGGCGCATCTGAAGCTTTCTTT. Encoded protein: CASSPSGGASEAFF.

The rearrangement uses TRBV27 and TRBJ2-1, with 7 bases matching TRBD2. Per germline, CDR1 MNHEY and CDR2 SMNVEV (reference sequence). V trimming: 8 bases; J trimming: 4 bases; junction bases outside the gene matches: 8. The CDR3 extends over 14 amino acids. The CDR3 spells CASGLRDYYNEQFF. As DNA, the CDR3 is TGTGCCAGCGGCCTCCGGGACTATTACAATGAGCAGTTCTTC.

This clone was recorded a few times. This rearrangement joins TRBV4-2 to TRBJ2-7, with TRBD2 identical over 11 bases. Germline V gene lookup returns CDR1 LGHNA and CDR2 YNFKEQ. The J segment lost 6 bases and the V segment lost 3 bases, leaving 4 bases of the junction unmatched. The CDR3 is 14 amino acids. CDR3 residues: CASSQTGLAVEQYF. DNA for the CDR3: TGTGCCAGCAGCCAGACGGGACTAGCGGTCGAGCAGTACTTC.

V usage is TRBV2 and J usage is TRBJ1-4; D is uncertain. Germline V CDR1 and CDR2: SNHLY, FYNNEI. Trimming removed 7 bases at V and 7 bases at J, with 16 bases between. The CDR3 loop spans 14 amino acids. CDR3 DNA: TGTGCCAGCACCCCCGATGGGCACCCTGAAAAACTGTTTTTT. Residues: CASTPDGHPEKLFF.

V usage is TRBV19 and J usage is TRBJ1-4; D is possibly TRBD1 (6 bases). CDR1 is LNHDA and CDR2 is SQIVND in the germline V gene (reference sequence). V was clipped by 4 bases and J by 7 bases, with 13 bases between them. CDR3 length: 14 residues. The CDR3 DNA follows: TGTGCCAGTAGTACCGACAGGAGCGCTGAAAAACTGTTTTTT. As protein: CASSTDRSAEKLFF. The complete variable domain, with remaining parts taken from reference TRBV19 and TRBJ1-4, reads DGGITQSPKYLFRKEGQNVTLSCEQNLNHDAMYWYRQDPGQGLRLIYYSQIVNDFQKGDIAEGYSVSREKKESFPLTVTSAQKNPTAFYLCASSTDRSAEKLFFGSGTQLSVL.

In this sample, this clone turned up once. Given a much more abundant clone one base away, this may be a read error. The gene calls are TRBV12-3 or TRBV12-4 and TRBJ2-3, with D possibly being TRBD1 (5 bases). V gave up 3 bases and J gave up 4 bases, with 5 bases separating them. The CDR3 contains 12 residues. Here the CDR3 DNA reads TGTGCCAGCAGTTTCAGGGCAGATACGCAGTATTTT. Its protein is CASSFRADTQYF.

V gene TRBV5-6 combines with J gene TRBJ1-4; D uncertain. Germline-derived CDR1 and CDR2 are SGHDT and YYEEEE. The CDR3 length is 14 residues. V dropped 2 bases and J dropped 5 bases, with 10 bases sitting between them. Written as DNA, the CDR3 is TGTGCCAGCAGCTTTTCGCGGATAAATGAAAAACTGTTTTTT. This codes for CASSFSRINEKLFF. Full variable domain (rest looked up from reference TRBV5-6 and TRBJ1-4): DAGVTQSPTHLIKTRGQQVTLRCSPKSGHDTVSWYQQALGQGPQFIFQYYEEEERQRGNFPDRFSGHQFPNYSSELNVNALLLGDSALYLCASSFSRINEKLFFGSGTQLSVL.

The V call is TRBV10-3, the J call TRBJ1-2, with D perhaps TRBD1 (6 bases). V lost 5 bases and J lost 5, with 18 bases in between. Germline CDR1 and CDR2: ENHRY and SYGVKD. The CDR3 length is 15 residues. The CDR3 reads CAISLQGITGYGYTF. Here the CDR3 DNA reads TGTGCCATCAGTCTTCAGGGGATCACGGGGTATGGCTACACCTTC.

This rearrangement joins TRBV2 to TRBJ1-2, with TRBD1 matching over 9 bases. Trimming at V came to 10 bases and at J to 4 bases, leaving 7 bases not matched to a gene. Per the germline V gene, CDR1 is SNHLY and CDR2 is FYNNEI. The CDR3 spans 13 residues. CDR3 sequence: CANRQGVGYGYTF. The CDR3 nucleotides read TGTGCCAACCGACAGGGGGTGGGCTATGGCTACACCTTC.

J is TRBJ1-1 and V is TRBV3-1 (or the pseudogene TRBV3-2), with TRBD1 as a possible D gene (6 bases). V was clipped by 2 bases and J by 4 bases, with 17 bases between them. This CDR3 has 16 amino acids. Germline loops: CDR1 LGHDT, CDR2 YNNKEL (reference sequence). The CDR3 reads CASSQRSLGAVTEAFF. The CDR3 DNA is TGTGCCAGCAGCCAAAGGAGCCTGGGGGCGGTCACTGAAGCTTTCTTT.

V usage is TRBV6-2 or TRBV6-3 and J usage is TRBJ2-7; a possible D gene is TRBD2 (6 bases). CDR1 and CDR2 (germline): MNHEY, SVGEGT. Trimming left V 6 bases short and J 3 bases short, with 15 bases between. This CDR3 is 14 amino acids long. Written as DNA, the CDR3 is TGTGCCAGCAGCTCTGGTGGGGGGTTCTACGAGCAGTACTTC. Its protein product is CASSSGGGFYEQYF.

V usage is TRBV6-6 and J usage is TRBJ1-1, with D hard to call. Per the germline V gene, CDR1 is MNHNY and CDR2 is SVGAGI (reference sequence). V was pared by 8 bases and J by 5 bases, with 9 bases between. The CDR3 consists of 11 residues. CDR3 sequence (DNA): TGTGCCAGCCACGGGGAAACTGAAGCTTTCTTT. It is translated as CASHGETEAFF.

V is TRBV18 and J is TRBJ2-5; D possibly corresponds to TRBD2 (5 bases). Trimming removed 3 bases at V and 5 bases at J, with 19 bases between. Germline V gives CDR1 KGHSH, CDR2 LQKENI. The CDR3 is 16 residues long. The CDR3 here is CASSPRTPGPQETQYF. The CDR3 DNA reads as TGTGCCAGCTCACCCCGGACTCCGGGTCCCCAGGAGACCCAGTACTTC.

The V gene is TRBV7-8, the J gene TRBJ2-3; 7 nucleotides align to TRBD2. Germline V gene data show CDR1 as SGHVS and CDR2 as FQNEAQ. With 8 bases clipped from V and 0 bases from J, the junction kept 11 bases outside the gene matches. The CDR3 spans 16 residues. CDR3 bases: TGTGCCAGCGGCCCACTAACAGCGGGGAGCACAGATACGCAGTATTTT. Its protein is CASGPLTAGSTDTQYF.

This clone has only one observation. The genes are TRBV5-4 and TRBJ2-3; TRBD2 matches 9 bases. Germline values: CDR1 SGHNT, CDR2 YYREEE (reference sequence). V trimming: 2 bases; J trimming: 6 bases; junction bases outside the gene matches: 4. CDR3 length: 14 amino acids. The CDR3 DNA is TGTGCCAGCAGCTTCGGACTAGCGAGGGATACGCAGTATTTT. It codes for CASSFGLARDTQYF.

The chain employs TRBV2 and TRBJ1-2; 10 bases agree with TRBD1. V lost 4 bases to trimming and J lost 4 bases; unmatched junction nucleotides: 6. CDR1 SNHLY and CDR2 FYNNEI come from the germline V gene. This CDR3 has 15 amino acids. The CDR3 here is CASSGPGQGTYGYTF. The DNA of the CDR3 is TGTGCCAGCAGTGGACCGGGACAGGGGACCTATGGCTACACCTTC. Full variable domain (missing parts from reference TRBV2 and TRBJ1-2): EPEVTQTPSHQVTQMGQEVILRCVPISNHLYFYWYRQILGQKVEFLVSFYNNEISEKSEIFDDQFSVERPDGSNFTLKIRSTKLEDSAMYFCASSGPGQGTYGYTFGSGTRLTVV.

The rearrangement uses TRBV6-5 and TRBJ2-1; 8 nucleotides match TRBD2. The CDR3 length is 14 residues. The germline gives CDR1 MNHEY, CDR2 SVGAGI. V lost 4 bases, J lost 9 bases, and 8 bases stayed unmatched. CDR3 sequence (DNA): TGTGCCAGCAGTTGGGGGACTAGTTCCCGTGAGCAGTTCTTC. Protein product: CASSWGTSSREQFF.

The gene calls are TRBV2 and TRBJ1-1, with D uncertain. CDR1 SNHLY and CDR2 FYNNEI come from the germline V gene. The CDR3 is 11 residues long. V was pared by 7 bases and J by 9 bases, with 12 bases between. The CDR3 loop is CASISDGKAFF. In nucleotides, the CDR3 is TGTGCCAGCATTTCGGACGGGAAAGCTTTCTTT.

V and J are TRBV25-1 and TRBJ1-5, with a weak D call TRBD1 (6 bases). This CDR3 comprises 13 residues. V shed 5 bases and J shed 6 bases, with 11 bases lying between them. Germline CDR1 reads MGHDK; CDR2 reads SYGVNS. CDR3 residues: CASSLGAGQPQHF. The CDR3 DNA sequence: TGTGCCAGCAGTCTGGGGGCGGGTCAGCCCCAGCATTTT. Looking up the rest from reference TRBV25-1 and TRBJ1-5 gives the full variable domain: EADIYQTPRYLVIGTGKKITLECSQTMGHDKMYWYQQDPGMELHLIHYSYGVNSTEKGDLSSESTVSRIRTEHFPLTLESARPSHTSQYLCASSLGAGQPQHFGDGTRLSIL.